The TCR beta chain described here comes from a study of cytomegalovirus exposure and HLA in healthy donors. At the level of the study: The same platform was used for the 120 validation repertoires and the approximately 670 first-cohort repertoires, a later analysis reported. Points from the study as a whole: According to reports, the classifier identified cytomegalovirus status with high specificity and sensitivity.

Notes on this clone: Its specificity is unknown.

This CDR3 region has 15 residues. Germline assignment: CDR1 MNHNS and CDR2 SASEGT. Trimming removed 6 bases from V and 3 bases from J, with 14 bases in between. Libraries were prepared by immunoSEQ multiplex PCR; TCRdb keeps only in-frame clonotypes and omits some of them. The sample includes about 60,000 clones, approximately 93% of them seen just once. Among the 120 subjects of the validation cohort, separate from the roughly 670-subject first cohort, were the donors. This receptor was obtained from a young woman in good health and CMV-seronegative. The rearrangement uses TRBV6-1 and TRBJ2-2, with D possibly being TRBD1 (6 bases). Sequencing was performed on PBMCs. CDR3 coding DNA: TGTGCCAGCAGGGGGGCAGGGGCAGACACCGGGGAGCTGTTTTTT. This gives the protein CASRGAGADTGELFF.